A selection of T cell receptor beta chains follows, all from one sample in a study. TCRdb ran MiXCR on the multiplex PCR reads and lists one entry per CDR3 protein. The table has approximately 1,300 distinct CDR3 sequences, 20% to 25% seen once. Sequencing was performed on memory CD4+ T cells sorted from blood. Every receptor here comes from a female donor with breast cancer. CDR3s include the opening cysteine and the closing phenylalanine or tryptophan. D genes are given only for firm matches. Size is omitted from some rows. Given values are once, few, many or a class for expanded clones.

D	V	size	length	J	CDR3	DNA
TRBD1	TRBV12-3/TRBV12-4	NA	12	TRBJ1-2	CASRGQGYGYTF	TGTGCCAGCAGGGGACAGGGCTATGGCTACACCTTC
NA	TRBV12-3/TRBV12-4	many	15	TRBJ1-2	CASSPLGLSLYGYTF	TGTGCCAGCAGTCCGTTGGGACTTTCCCTCTATGGCTACACCTTC
NA	TRBV12-3/TRBV12-4	NA	10	TRBJ1-2	CASSTAGYTF	TGTGCCAGCAGCACGGCTGGCTACACCTTC
TRBD1	TRBV12-3/TRBV12-4	large	14	TRBJ1-2	CASSGQGGSYGYTF	TGTGCCAGCAGTGGACAGGGAGGCTCTTATGGCTACACCTTC
NA	TRBV12-3/TRBV12-4	NA	15	TRBJ1-2	CASSLVDRRNYGYTF	TGTGCCAGCAGTTTAGTTGACAGACGAAACTATGGCTACACCTTC
NA	TRBV12-3/TRBV12-4	NA	14	TRBJ1-2	CASSLRTSNYGYTF	TGTGCCAGCAGTTTACGAACATCTAACTATGGCTACACCTTC
NA	TRBV12-3/TRBV12-4	medium-sized	13	TRBJ1-2	CASSEDSPLGYTF	TGTGCCAGCAGTGAGGACAGCCCATTGGGCTACACCTTC
TRBD1	TRBV12-3/TRBV12-4	many	14	TRBJ1-2	CASSGQEVGYGYTF	TGTGCCAGCAGCGGACAGGAGGTAGGCTATGGCTACACCTTC
TRBD1	TRBV12-3/TRBV12-4	medium-sized	15	TRBJ1-2	CASTSGGTGRYGYTF	TGTGCCAGCACTTCGGGCGGGACAGGCCGCTATGGCTACACCTTC
NA	TRBV12-3/TRBV12-4	few	14	TRBJ1-2	CASSPDPGGVSYTF	TGTGCCAGCAGTCCAGACCCCGGCGGGGTTAGCTACACCTTC
NA	TRBV12-3/TRBV12-4	large	14	TRBJ1-2	CASSLRTANYGYTF	TGTGCCAGCAGTCTTCGGACAGCTAACTATGGCTACACCTTC
TRBD1	TRBV12-3/TRBV12-4	large	14	TRBJ1-2	CASRPTGDFYGYTF	TGTGCCAGCAGACCGACAGGGGACTTCTATGGCTACACCTTC
NA	TRBV12-3/TRBV12-4	NA	13	TRBJ1-2	CASTGRRGYGYTF	TGTGCCAGCACCGGACGCCGTGGCTATGGCTACACCTTC
NA	TRBV12-3/TRBV12-4	large	12	TRBJ1-2	CASSLQDRGYTF	TGTGCCAGCAGTTTACAGGATCGAGGCTACACCTTC
NA	TRBV12-3/TRBV12-4	large	14	TRBJ1-2	CASSLGQLFYGYTF	TGTGCCAGCAGTTTAGGCCAACTATTCTATGGCTACACCTTC
NA	TRBV12-3/TRBV12-4	NA	16	TRBJ1-2	CASSSAGRTRYYGYTF	TGTGCCAGCAGCTCCGCTGGGAGGACCCGATACTATGGCTACACCTTC
TRBD1	TRBV12-3/TRBV12-4	NA	15	TRBJ1-2	CASSIPGQVTYGYTF	TGTGCCAGCAGTATACCGGGACAGGTGACCTATGGCTACACCTTC
TRBD1	TRBV12-3/TRBV12-4	NA	13	TRBJ1-2	CASSIYRGYGYTF	TGTGCCAGCAGTATTTACAGGGGCTATGGCTACACCTTC
NA	TRBV12-3/TRBV12-4	NA	14	TRBJ1-2	CASSLGTPNYGYTF	TGTGCCAGCAGTTTAGGCACTCCTAACTATGGCTACACCTTC
TRBD1	TRBV12-3/TRBV12-4	medium-sized	15	TRBJ1-2	CASSSRQGARYGYTF	TGTGCCAGCAGTTCGCGACAGGGAGCGAGGTATGGCTACACCTTC
TRBD1	TRBV12-3/TRBV12-4	large	17	TRBJ1-2	CASSFKGTGAPHYGYTF	TGTGCCAGCAGTTTTAAGGGGACAGGGGCTCCTCACTATGGCTACACCTTC
NA	TRBV12-3/TRBV12-4	medium-sized	15	TRBJ1-2	CASSQSRGLNYGYTF	TGTGCCAGCAGCCAATCCAGGGGTCTTAACTATGGCTACACCTTC
NA	TRBV12-3/TRBV12-4	few	15	TRBJ1-2	CASSFGGVANYGYTF	TGTGCCAGCAGTTTTGGCGGGGTCGCTAACTATGGCTACACCTTC
NA	TRBV12-3/TRBV12-4	NA	12	TRBJ1-2	CASSWQEAGYTF	TGTGCCAGCAGTTGGCAGGAGGCTGGCTACACCTTC
NA	TRBV12-3/TRBV12-4	NA	16	TRBJ1-2	CASSFEEDSFNYGYTF	TGTGCCAGCAGTTTTGAGGAGGACAGCTTCAACTATGGCTACACCTTC
NA	TRBV12-3/TRBV12-4	once	12	TRBJ1-2	CASSLSARGYTF	TGTGCCAGCAGTTTGAGCGCCCGGGGCTACACCTTC
NA	TRBV12-3/TRBV12-4	NA	11	TRBJ1-2	CASSLNYGYTF	TGTGCCAGCAGTCTTAACTATGGCTACACCTTC
TRBD1	TRBV12-3/TRBV12-4	large	14	TRBJ1-2	CASSSGQVTYGYTF	TGTGCCAGCAGTTCGGGACAGGTGACCTATGGCTACACCTTC
NA	TRBV12-3/TRBV12-4	NA	14	TRBJ1-2	CASSFRRGSYGYTF	TGTGCCAGCAGTTTTCGGCGGGGTTCCTATGGCTACACCTTC
NA	TRBV12-3/TRBV12-4	large	12	TRBJ1-2	CASSFMRDGYTF	TGTGCCAGCAGTTTCATGAGGGATGGCTACACCTTC
NA	TRBV12-3/TRBV12-4	large	15	TRBJ1-2	CAISSAEGANYGYTF	TGTGCCATCTCGTCGGCGGAGGGCGCGAACTATGGCTACACCTTC
NA	TRBV12-3/TRBV12-4	few	14	TRBJ1-2	CASSDLQGIDGYTF	TGTGCCAGCAGCGATCTACAGGGAATAGACGGCTACACCTTC
TRBD1	TRBV12-3/TRBV12-4	large	15	TRBJ1-2	CASSPGQGTGYGYTF	TGTGCCAGCAGTCCCGGACAGGGGACGGGCTATGGCTACACCTTC
NA	TRBV12-3/TRBV12-4	NA	14	TRBJ1-2	CASSLTGPSYGYTF	TGTGCCAGCAGTTTGACAGGCCCGAGCTATGGCTACACCTTC
NA	TRBV12-3/TRBV12-4	NA	16	TRBJ1-2	CASSLYSTGPNYGYTF	TGTGCCAGCAGTTTGTATTCGACAGGCCCGAACTATGGCTACACCTTC
NA	TRBV12-3/TRBV12-4	NA	14	TRBJ1-2	CASGDRRANYGYTF	TGTGCCAGTGGTGACAGGAGAGCTAACTATGGCTACACCTTC
NA	TRBV12-3/TRBV12-4	large	13	TRBJ1-2	CASSQDLLFNYTF	TGTGCCAGCAGTCAGGATCTTCTCTTCAACTACACCTTC
NA	TRBV12-3/TRBV12-4	NA	13	TRBJ1-2	CASSSESVDGYTF	TGTGCCAGCAGTTCCGAAAGTGTAGATGGCTACACCTTC
TRBD1	TRBV12-3/TRBV12-4	medium-sized	13	TRBJ1-2	CASNPGQRLGYTF	TGTGCCAGCAACCCGGGACAGCGTTTGGGCTACACCTTC
NA	TRBV12-3/TRBV12-4	NA	13	TRBJ1-2	CASIGRRGYGYTF	TGTGCCAGCATCGGACGCCGTGGCTATGGCTACACCTTC
NA	TRBV12-3/TRBV12-4	large	13	TRBJ1-2	CASSPRGDYGYTF	TGTGCCAGCAGTCCGAGAGGCGACTATGGCTACACCTTC
NA	TRBV12-3/TRBV12-4	few	13	TRBJ1-2	CASSRWALYGYTF	TGTGCCAGCAGTCGCTGGGCCTTATATGGCTACACCTTC
NA	TRBV12-3/TRBV12-4	large	15	TRBJ1-2	CASTTRIGYNYGYTF	TGTGCCAGCACCACCCGCATAGGTTATAACTATGGCTACACCTTC
NA	TRBV12-3/TRBV12-4	large	14	TRBJ1-2	CASSPRRGNYGYTF	TGTGCCAGCAGTCCCCGTAGGGGTAACTATGGCTACACCTTC
TRBD1	TRBV12-3/TRBV12-4	NA	14	TRBJ1-2	CASSSSTGPYGYTF	TGTGCCAGCAGTTCCTCGACAGGGCCCTATGGCTACACCTTC
NA	TRBV12-3/TRBV12-4	medium-sized	14	TRBJ1-2	CASSFQGAFYGYTF	TGTGCCAGCAGTTTCCAGGGCGCTTTCTATGGCTACACCTTC
NA	TRBV12-3/TRBV12-4	few	13	TRBJ1-2	CASSKTANYGYTF	TGTGCCAGCAGTAAGACAGCGAACTATGGCTACACCTTC